This TCR beta chain emerged from a study of T cells in Graves' hyperthyroidism and ophthalmopathy. Uncontrolled infection, other autoimmune disease, pregnancy or lactation disqualified patients from enrolment. The PBMCs studied were ones that came from roughly 9.4 ml fresh peripheral blood. With regard to this clonotype: Antigen: not known. Mismatch with germline at one junction end may stem from a read error.

CDR3 length equals 14 residues. CDR1 is LGHDT and CDR2 is YNNKEL in the germline V gene (reference sequence). TCR beta CDR3 regions were amplified from RNA. The TCR CDR3 was amplified in a first-round RT-PCR using the HTBI primer set. TCRdb re-analysed the multiplex PCR reads in MiXCR, keeping a single row per CDR3 protein. The profile shows 500,000 to 650,000 distinct CDR3 sequences, 20% of them singletons. Study results and limitations: In the blood, most expanded thyroid clonotypes above 0.001 appeared as well.

The sequence came from a man between 40 and 49 years old with Graves' ophthalmopathy. Material: blood. The rearrangement joins TRBV3-1 to TRBJ1-5; D is unclear. The CDR3 sequence: CASSQRGSDQPQHF. CDR3 DNA sequence: TGTGCCAGCAGCCAAAGAGGTAGCGATCAGCCCCAGCATTTT. The variable domain in full, with the rest retrieved from reference TRBV3-1 and TRBJ1-5, is DTAVSQTPKYLVTQMGNDKSIKCEQNLGHDTMYWYKQDSKKFLKIMFSYNNKELIINETVPNRFSPKSPDKAHLNLHINSLELGDSAVYFCASSQRGSDQPQHFGDGTRLSIL.